The 10 T cell receptor beta chains in this list originate from one sample, sequenced in a study of blood T cell repertoires in COVID-19. Repertoires were generated with immunoSEQ multiplex PCR, while TCRdb's copy carries only in-frame clones and drops some. The sample has about 470,000 clones, roughly 90% seen once. Sequencing input: PBMCs or T cells enriched from blood (not recorded which). These receptor sequences come from a woman between 18 and 30 years old who had recovered from COVID-19.

The rearrangement joins TRBV28 to TRBJ1-4; unclear D gene. CDR1 and CDR2 (germline): MDHEN, SYDVKM. V was pared by 2 bases and J by 3 bases, with 7 bases between. The CDR3 is 14 amino acids. The CDR3 DNA sequence: TGTGCCAGCAGTTTACGAGGGTCTAATGAAAAACTGTTTTTT. Its protein is CASSLRGSNEKLFF. The complete variable domain, with remaining parts taken from reference TRBV28 and TRBJ1-4, reads DVKVTQSSRYLVKRTGEKVFLECVQDMDHENMFWYRQDPGLGLRLIYFSYDVKMKEKGDIPEGYSVSREKKERFSLILESASTNQTSMYLCASSLRGSNEKLFFGSGTQLSVL.

The chain uses TRBV5-4 and TRBJ1-1, with TRBD1 identical over 8 bases. The length of the CDR3 is 15 residues. In germline, CDR1 is SGHNT, CDR2 YYREEE (reference sequence). J lost 2 bases, V lost 1 base, and 4 bases had no gene match. CDR3 residues: CASSLQGALNTEAFF. CDR3 coding DNA: TGTGCCAGCAGCTTGCAGGGGGCGCTAAACACTGAAGCTTTCTTT.

V gene TRBV29-1 combines with J gene TRBJ2-7, with a weak D call TRBD2 (6 bases). Between the trimmed V and J ends, which lost 4 bases and 4 bases, there was a span of 14 bases. The CDR3 sequence is 13 residues long. Germline V gene data show CDR1 as SQVTM and CDR2 as ANQGSEA. The CDR3 here is CSVGEAGSYEQYF. The CDR3 region has the DNA TGCAGCGTTGGTGAGGCGGGATCATACGAGCAGTACTTC.

The chain uses TRBV7-9 and TRBJ1-2, with TRBD1 matching 7 bases. CDR1 is SEHNR, CDR2 FQNEAQ, per germline (reference sequence). With V trimmed by 5 bases and J by 7 bases, 10 bases remained unmatched. This CDR3 region has 14 residues. CDR3 in DNA: TGTGCCAGCAGCCCTAGCTGGACAGGCGGTGGCTACACCTTC. Translated: CASSPSWTGGGYTF.

The chain is built from TRBV29-1 and TRBJ1-2; 9 positions match TRBD1. After removal of 5 bases from V and 4 bases from J, the junction contained 11 bases not matched to a gene. Germline loops: CDR1 SQVTM, CDR2 ANQGSEA. There are 15 residues in the CDR3. The CDR3 protein is CSVTPDRGGSYGYTF. The CDR3 coding sequence is TGCAGCGTTACCCCGGACAGGGGTGGCAGCTATGGCTACACCTTC.

Here the CDR3 reads CASSGSPNTGELFF. The CDR3 coding sequence is TGTGCCAGCAGCGGTAGTCCGAACACCGGGGAGCTGTTTTTT. V gene TRBV7-2 combines with J gene TRBJ2-2; D remains unclear. This CDR3 comprises 14 residues. Trimming shortened V by 5 bases and J by 0 bases, and 7 bases separated the two germline ends. Germline V gene sequence: CDR1 SGHTA, CDR2 FQGNSA.

The genes are TRBV18 and TRBJ2-5; TRBD2 aligns across 10 bases. CDR3 length: 16 amino acids. Germline V gene sequence: CDR1 KGHSH, CDR2 LQKENI. After removal of 1 base from V and 2 bases from J, the junction contained 4 bases not matched to a gene. Here the CDR3 DNA reads TGTGCCAGCTCACCACGGACTAGCGGATATCAAGAGACCCAGTACTTC. Translating gives CASSPRTSGYQETQYF.

A single count supports this clone. The rearrangement uses TRBV6-5 and TRBJ2-3; tentatively, D is TRBD2 (6 bases). The CDR3 extends over 13 amino acids. The V gene's germline CDR1 is MNHEY and CDR2 SVGAGI. With 6 bases removed from V and 6 bases from J, the gap between germline ends came to 13 bases. For the CDR3, the DNA is TGTGCCAGCAGAGATAGACTAGTCGATACGCAGTATTTT. It codes for CASRDRLVDTQYF.

V usage is TRBV21-1 and J usage is TRBJ1-2. TRBV21-1 is shown as a pseudogene. This CDR3 spans 17 amino acids. CDR3 region: CASSKREGGPLYGGYTF. CDR3 coding DNA: TGTGCCAGCAGCAAAAGGGAGGGGGGTCCCCTCTATGGGGGCTACACCTTC.

The rearrangement links TRBV7-2 to TRBJ1-2; no clear D. Germline CDR1 SGHTA, CDR2 FQGNSA. CDR3 length equals 17 residues. V was shortened by 1 base and J by 2 bases, with 17 bases between the two germline ends. The CDR3 protein is CASSLGFVQATNYGYTF. Written as DNA, the CDR3 is TGTGCCAGCAGCTTAGGGTTCGTGCAGGCTACCAACTATGGCTACACCTTC.